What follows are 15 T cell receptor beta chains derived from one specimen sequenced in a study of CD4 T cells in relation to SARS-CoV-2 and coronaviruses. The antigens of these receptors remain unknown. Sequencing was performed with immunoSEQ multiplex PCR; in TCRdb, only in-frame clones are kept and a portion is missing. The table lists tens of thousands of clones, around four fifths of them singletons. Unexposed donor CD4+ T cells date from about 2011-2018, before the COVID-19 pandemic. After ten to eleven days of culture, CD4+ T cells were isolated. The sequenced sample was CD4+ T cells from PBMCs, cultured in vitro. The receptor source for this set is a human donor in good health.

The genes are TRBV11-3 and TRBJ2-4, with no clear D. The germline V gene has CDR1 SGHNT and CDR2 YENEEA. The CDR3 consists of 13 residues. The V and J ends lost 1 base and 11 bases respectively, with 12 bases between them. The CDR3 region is CASSLVRDSLQYF. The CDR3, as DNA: TGTGCCAGCAGCTTAGTTCGAGACTCCCTTCAGTACTTC.

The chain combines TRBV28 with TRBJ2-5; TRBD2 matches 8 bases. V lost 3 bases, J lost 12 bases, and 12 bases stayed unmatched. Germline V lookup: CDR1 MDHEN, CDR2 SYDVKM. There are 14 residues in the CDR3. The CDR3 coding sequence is TGTGCCAGCAGTTTTTTGAGCGGGAGAGAAAGGAAGTACTTC. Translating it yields CASSFLSGRERKYF.

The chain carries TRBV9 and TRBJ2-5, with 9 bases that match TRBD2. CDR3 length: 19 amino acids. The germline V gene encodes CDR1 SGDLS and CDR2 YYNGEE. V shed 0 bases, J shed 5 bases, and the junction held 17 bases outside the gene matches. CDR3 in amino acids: CASSVGSWGGRETRETQYF. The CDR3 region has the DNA TGTGCCAGCAGCGTAGGTTCATGGGGCGGGAGGGAGACGCGGGAGACCCAGTACTTC.

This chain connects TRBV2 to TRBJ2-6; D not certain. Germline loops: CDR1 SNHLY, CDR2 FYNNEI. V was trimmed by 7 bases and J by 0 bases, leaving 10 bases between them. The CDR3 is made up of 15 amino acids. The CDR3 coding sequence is TGTGCCAGCATCCTGGACCGCTCTGGGGCCAACGTCCTGACTTTC. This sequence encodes CASILDRSGANVLTF.

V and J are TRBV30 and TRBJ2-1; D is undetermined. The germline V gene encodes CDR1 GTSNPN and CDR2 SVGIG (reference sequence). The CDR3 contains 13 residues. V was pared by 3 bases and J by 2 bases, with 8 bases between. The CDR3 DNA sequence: TGTGCCTGGAGGCTGGTGGCCTACAATGAGCAGTTCTTC. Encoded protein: CAWRLVAYNEQFF.

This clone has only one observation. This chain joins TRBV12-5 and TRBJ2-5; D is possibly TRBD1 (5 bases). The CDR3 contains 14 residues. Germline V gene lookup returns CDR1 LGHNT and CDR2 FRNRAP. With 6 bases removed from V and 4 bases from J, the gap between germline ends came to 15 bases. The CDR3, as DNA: TGTGCTAGTGGCCCGACAGTGCCCGGAGAGACCCAGTACTTC. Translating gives CASGPTVPGETQYF.

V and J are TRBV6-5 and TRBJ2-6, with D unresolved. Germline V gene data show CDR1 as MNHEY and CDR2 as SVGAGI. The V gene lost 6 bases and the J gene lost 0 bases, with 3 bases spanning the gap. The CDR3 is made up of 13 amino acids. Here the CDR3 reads CASRDSGANVLTF. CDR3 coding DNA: TGTGCCAGCAGAGACTCTGGGGCCAACGTCCTGACTTTC.

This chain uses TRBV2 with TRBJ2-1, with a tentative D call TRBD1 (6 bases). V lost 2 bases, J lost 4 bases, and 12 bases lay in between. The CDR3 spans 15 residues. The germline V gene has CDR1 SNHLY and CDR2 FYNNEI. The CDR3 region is CASSERAGAYNEQFF. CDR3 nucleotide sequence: TGTGCCAGCAGTGAAAGGGCAGGGGCTTACAATGAGCAGTTCTTC.

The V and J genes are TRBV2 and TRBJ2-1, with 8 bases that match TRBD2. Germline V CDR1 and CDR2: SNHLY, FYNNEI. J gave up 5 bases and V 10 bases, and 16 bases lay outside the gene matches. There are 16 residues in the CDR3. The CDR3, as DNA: TGTGCCACCTTAAATATAGCGGGGACGGGGGACAATGAGCAGTTCTTC. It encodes CATLNIAGTGDNEQFF.

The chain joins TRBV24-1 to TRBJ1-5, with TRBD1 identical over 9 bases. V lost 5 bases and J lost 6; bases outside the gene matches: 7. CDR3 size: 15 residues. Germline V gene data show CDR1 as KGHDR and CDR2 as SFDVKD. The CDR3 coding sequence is TGTGCCACCAGTGGCGCCACAGGGGGCGGTCAGCCCCAGCATTTT. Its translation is CATSGATGGGQPQHF.

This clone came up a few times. CDR3 nucleotide sequence: TGTGCCAGCAGCCCACAGGGGAACACTGAAGCTTTCTTT. It specifies CASSPQGNTEAFF. The chain has TRBV3-1 (or the pseudogene TRBV3-2) and TRBJ1-1; D is possibly TRBD1 (6 bases). The V end was cut by 4 bases, the J end by 1 base, with 7 bases between. The germline gives CDR1 LGHDT, CDR2 YNNKEL (reference sequence). This CDR3 spans 13 amino acids.

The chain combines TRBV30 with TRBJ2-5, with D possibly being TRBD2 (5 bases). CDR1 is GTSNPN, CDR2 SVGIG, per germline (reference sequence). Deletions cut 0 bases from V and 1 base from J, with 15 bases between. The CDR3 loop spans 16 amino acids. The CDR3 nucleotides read TGTGCCTGGAGTGTACTTGAGGGCTACACCCAAGAGACCCAGTACTTC. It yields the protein CAWSVLEGYTQETQYF.

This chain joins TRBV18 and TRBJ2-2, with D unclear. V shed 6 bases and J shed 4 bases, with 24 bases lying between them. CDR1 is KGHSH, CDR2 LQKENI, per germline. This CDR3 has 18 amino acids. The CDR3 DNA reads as TGTGCCAGCTCCCTAACAAGACTCGCCCGAGGTGGCACCGGGGAGCTGTTTTTT. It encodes CASSLTRLARGGTGELFF.

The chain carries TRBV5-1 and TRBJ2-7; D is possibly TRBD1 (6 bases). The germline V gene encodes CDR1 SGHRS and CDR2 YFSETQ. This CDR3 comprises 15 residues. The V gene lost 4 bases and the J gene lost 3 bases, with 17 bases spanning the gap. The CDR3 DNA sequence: TGCGCCAGCAGCCGCGATACAGGGAACTTCTACGAGCAGTACTTC. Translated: CASSRDTGNFYEQYF.

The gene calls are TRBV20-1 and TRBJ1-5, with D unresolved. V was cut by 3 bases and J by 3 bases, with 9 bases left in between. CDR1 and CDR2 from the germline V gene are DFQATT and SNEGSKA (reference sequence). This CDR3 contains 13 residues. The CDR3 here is CSASKGFNQPQHF. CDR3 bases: TGCAGTGCTAGTAAAGGGTTCAATCAGCCCCAGCATTTT.